The entry that follows covers one T cell receptor (beta chain) sequence. Sequencing used immunoSEQ multiplex PCR; TCRdb keeps in-frame clones, though not all of them. The sample includes approximately 100,000 clones, roughly 80% of them seen just once. This entry belongs to a study of blood T cell repertoires in COVID-19. Overall study context: Both acute and convalescent COVID-19 samples were obtained from the United States, Italy and Spain.

This CDR3 is built from 14 residues. Germline lookup yields CDR1 SGHTA and CDR2 FQGTGA. The V and J ends lost 2 bases and 7 bases, in that order; junction bases with no gene match: 5. V and J are TRBV7-3 and TRBJ2-1; TRBD2 agrees at 7 bases. This receptor was obtained from a woman aged 80 or over with active or convalescent COVID-19. The sample consisted of peripheral blood. In DNA form, the CDR3 reads TGTGCCAGCAGCTTAGGCGGGAGAGCTAATGAGCAGTTCTTC. Translated, it gives CASSLGGRANEQFF.